The 30 T cell receptor beta chains below were found in one sample sequenced in a study of shared clonotypes between healthy human individuals. Libraries were prepared by immunoSEQ multiplex PCR; TCRdb keeps only in-frame clonotypes and omits some of them. The sample gives fewer than 650,000 clones, about 82% of which show up once; around 13% is in the top ten. Sequenced material: PBMCs. Receptors were obtained from a woman aged 40 to 49 in good health. Some clones in this sample may be carry-over from other donors' samples.

This clone appeared once. This chain connects TRBV28 to TRBJ2-3, with 8 bases lining up with TRBD2. The CDR3 is 15 residues long. V trimming: 4 bases; J trimming: 2 bases; junction bases outside the gene matches: 5. Germline V CDR1 and CDR2: MDHEN, SYDVKM. In DNA, the CDR3 is TGTGCCAGCAGTTCGCATAGCGGGATCACAGATACGCAGTATTTT. Translation gives CASSSHSGITDTQYF.

In its sample, this clone was seen a few times. V and J are TRBV27 and TRBJ1-1; the match to TRBD1 covers 8 bases. This CDR3 is built from 15 residues. V lost 3 bases, J lost 0 bases, and 3 bases stayed unmatched. Germline lookup yields CDR1 MNHEY and CDR2 SMNVEV (reference sequence). CDR3 coding DNA: TGTGCCAGCAGTTTGTACAGGGGGGTGAACACTGAAGCTTTCTTT. Residues: CASSLYRGVNTEAFF.

V gene TRBV12-5 combines with J gene TRBJ2-1, with D possibly being TRBD1 or TRBD2 (5 bases each). Trimming took off 5 bases at V and 8 bases at J, with 16 bases between the two ends. The CDR3 has 14 residues. Germline CDR1 reads LGHNT; CDR2 reads FRNRAP. CDR3 amino acids: CASGPGTGSDEQFF. CDR3 coding DNA: TGTGCTAGTGGTCCAGGGACGGGTAGCGATGAGCAGTTCTTC.

To note about this clone: At one end the junction does not follow the germline gene, possibly because of a read error. Additional DNA sequences in this sample encode the identical CDR3. The chain links TRBV5-4 to TRBJ2-7; no clear D. The V gene's germline CDR1 is SGHNT and CDR2 YYREEE (reference sequence). The CDR3 covers 12 residues. CDR3 nucleotide sequence: TGTGCTAGCAGCCGTCTGGCTTCCGAGCAGTACTTC. Its protein is CASSRLASEQYF.

The V and J genes are TRBV7-2 and TRBJ2-3; D unclear. Germline V CDR1 and CDR2: SGHTA, FQGNSA. The CDR3 runs to 12 residues. Trimming pared 1 base from V and 5 bases from J, leaving 4 bases between. Here the CDR3 reads CASSLDVDTQYF. The CDR3 nucleotides are TGTGCCAGCAGCTTAGATGTAGATACGCAGTATTTT.

The sample holds many counts of this clone. The gene calls are TRBV19 and TRBJ1-2; D is undetermined. Germline assignment: CDR1 LNHDA and CDR2 SQIVND (reference sequence). V was pared by 5 bases and J by 3 bases, with 10 bases between. This CDR3 is built from 13 residues. The CDR3 DNA reads TGTGCCAGTAGTCTCCAACGGGACTATGGCTACACCTTC. Translating gives CASSLQRDYGYTF. The whole variable domain, filled in from reference TRBV19 and TRBJ1-2, reads DGGITQSPKYLFRKEGQNVTLSCEQNLNHDAMYWYRQDPGQGLRLIYYSQIVNDFQKGDIAEGYSVSREKKESFPLTVTSAQKNPTAFYLCASSLQRDYGYTFGSGTRLTVV.

This chain joins TRBV4-2 and TRBJ1-3; 10 bases agree with TRBD1. CDR1 and CDR2 from the germline V gene are LGHNA and YNFKEQ. The CDR3 has 15 residues. J lost 7 bases, V lost 4 bases, and 7 bases had no gene match. CDR3: CASSPLGQGGNTIYF. In nucleotides, the CDR3 is TGTGCCAGCAGCCCCCTAGGACAGGGGGGTAACACCATATATTTT.

The chain recombines TRBV7-2 with TRBJ1-2; D ambiguous. Germline assignment: CDR1 SGHTA and CDR2 FQGNSA. V gave up 5 bases and J gave up 4 bases, with 14 bases separating them. The CDR3 is 14 residues long. The CDR3 DNA follows: TGTGCCAGCAGCCCCTCCGTTGGTATCTATGGCTACACCTTC. Translating gives CASSPSVGIYGYTF.

This chain uses TRBV20-1 with TRBJ2-1, with no clear D. The CDR3 loop spans 11 amino acids. V lost 0 bases to trimming and J lost 9 bases, with 6 bases between them. The germline V gene has CDR1 DFQATT and CDR2 SNEGSKA (reference sequence). The DNA of the CDR3 is TGCAGTGCTAGAGATCTGGTTGAGCAGTTCTTC. Residues: CSARDLVEQFF.

The rearrangement uses TRBV5-1 and TRBJ2-3, with 8 bases aligning to TRBD2. Trimming cost V 0 bases and J 2 bases; bases outside gene matches: 2. Per germline, CDR1 SGHRS and CDR2 YFSETQ. The CDR3 is 15 amino acids. CDR3 loop: CASSLVGRATDTQYF. Written as DNA, the CDR3 is TGCGCCAGCAGCTTGGTCGGGAGGGCCACAGATACGCAGTATTTT.

This clone was recorded once. The chain combines TRBV7-6 with TRBJ2-1; D possibly corresponds to TRBD2 (5 bases). Trimming cost V 4 bases and J 7 bases, with 17 bases left between them. Germline lookup yields CDR1 SGHVS and CDR2 FNYEAQ. This CDR3 contains 15 residues. In DNA form, the CDR3 reads TGTGCCAGCAGCTCTCCCGGACTGGGCAGGAATGAGCAGTTCTTC. It codes for CASSSPGLGRNEQFF. Full variable domain (outside the CDR3, taken from reference TRBV7-6 and TRBJ2-1): GAGVSQSPRYKVTKRGQDVALRCDPISGHVSLYWYRQALGQGPEFLTYFNYEAQQDKSGLPNDRFSAERPEGSISTLTIQRTEQRDSAMYRCASSSPGLGRNEQFFGPGTRLTVL.

The V call is TRBV2, the J call TRBJ2-7, with TRBD1 identical over 7 bases. CDR1 and CDR2 from the germline V gene are SNHLY and FYNNEI. V shed 10 bases, J shed 5 bases, and the junction held 11 bases outside the gene matches. CDR3 length equals 13 residues. The CDR3 here is CATRTGLNHEQYF. The CDR3 DNA sequence: TGTGCCACCAGGACAGGATTGAACCACGAGCAGTACTTC.

The rearrangement uses TRBV18 and TRBJ2-7; TRBD1 or TRBD2 may be the D gene (5 bases each). CDR1 is KGHSH, CDR2 LQKENI, per germline. Trimming cost V 2 bases and J 0 bases, with 17 bases left between them. The CDR3 loop spans 17 amino acids. In nucleotides, the CDR3 is TGTGCCAGCTCACCAGAGTTCAGGGACCCTAGCTCCTACGAGCAGTACTTC. Translated: CASSPEFRDPSSYEQYF.

This clone has only a few counts. This chain joins TRBV5-1 and TRBJ2-5; TRBD2 matches 7 bases. V dropped 4 bases and J dropped 2; count of bases not matched to a gene: 8. The CDR3 has 15 residues. Germline V gives CDR1 SGHRS, CDR2 YFSETQ. The CDR3 protein is CASSPRPGLQETQYF. CDR3 DNA: TGCGCCAGCAGCCCCCGGCCGGGACTACAAGAGACCCAGTACTTC. Using reference TRBV5-1 and TRBJ2-5 for the parts outside the CDR3, the full variable domain is KAGVTQTPRYLIKTRGQQVTLSCSPISGHRSVSWYQQTPGQGLQFLFEYFSETQRNKGNFPGRFSGRQFSNSRSEMNVSTLELGDSALYLCASSPRPGLQETQYFGPGTRLLVL.

This clone was recorded many times. This sample includes further DNA sequences coding for the same CDR3. The chain couples TRBV28 to TRBJ2-7; TRBD1 is a possible D gene (6 bases). The CDR3 loop spans 15 amino acids. V lost 7 bases, J lost 4 bases, and 20 bases lay in between. Per the germline V gene, CDR1 is MDHEN and CDR2 is SYDVKM. The CDR3 DNA reads as TGTGCCAGCACCCCCCCCGCAATGACAGGATACGAGCAGTACTTC. Amino acid sequence: CASTPPAMTGYEQYF.

This chain links TRBV19 with TRBJ1-1, with TRBD1 identical over 12 bases. CDR3 length: 16 residues. Trimming removed 10 bases from V and 4 bases from J; junction bases left unmatched: 13. CDR1 is LNHDA and CDR2 is SQIVND in the germline V gene (reference sequence). In DNA form, the CDR3 reads TGTGCCACCCCCGGGACAGGGGGCGGTCAGGGCACTGAAGCTTTCTTT. Its translation is CATPGTGGGQGTEAFF.

Only one count was recorded for this clone. The CDR3 is CSVGIGTGDSNQPQHF. CDR3 sequence (DNA): TGCAGCGTTGGCATCGGGACAGGGGATAGCAATCAGCCCCAGCATTTT. The rearrangement links TRBV29-1 to TRBJ1-5; 10 bases fit TRBD1. In germline, CDR1 is SQVTM, CDR2 ANQGSEA. CDR3 length equals 16 residues. Trimming took 4 bases from V and 0 from J; bases not matched to a gene: 6.

V and J are TRBV28 and TRBJ1-4, with TRBD1 matching 10 bases. Germline CDR1 is MDHEN and CDR2 is SYDVKM. The CDR3 has 16 amino acids. Germline trimming cut 5 bases from V and 5 bases from J; bases unmatched to any gene: 8. DNA for the CDR3: TGTGCCAGCAGTAGGACAGGGGGGATCTCGAATGAAAAACTGTTTTTT. As protein: CASSRTGGISNEKLFF. The full variable domain, completed using reference TRBV28 and TRBJ1-4, is DVKVTQSSRYLVKRTGEKVFLECVQDMDHENMFWYRQDPGLGLRLIYFSYDVKMKEKGDIPEGYSVSREKKERFSLILESASTNQTSMYLCASSRTGGISNEKLFFGSGTQLSVL.

As regards this clone: Just one base apart from a much larger clone, this may be a read error. V usage is TRBV30 and J usage is TRBJ1-5; D gene unclear. This CDR3 has 15 residues. The germline V gene encodes CDR1 GTSNPN and CDR2 SVGIG (reference sequence). The DNA for the CDR3 is TGTGCCCGGAGTCTGTTTGGTCCCAAAAATCAGCCCCAGCATTTT. Encoded protein: CARSLFGPKNQPQHF.

The gene calls are TRBV10-3 and TRBJ2-2; 7 bases match TRBD1. The CDR3 consists of 15 residues. Trimming removed 4 bases from V and 6 bases from J; junction bases left unmatched: 8. Germline V gene lookup returns CDR1 ENHRY and CDR2 SYGVKD. The DNA of the CDR3 is TGTGCCATCAGTGGGAAGGGGGCGAAGGCCGGGGAGCTGTTTTTT. Encoded protein: CAISGKGAKAGELFF.

The V call is TRBV19, the J call TRBJ2-7; TRBD2 matches 12 bases. The CDR3 has 14 residues. The germline gives CDR1 LNHDA, CDR2 SQIVND (reference sequence). V was pared by 5 bases and J by 6 bases, with 5 bases of the junction left unmatched. CDR3: CASSLGLAGSEQYF. The CDR3 DNA follows: TGTGCCAGTAGTCTAGGACTAGCGGGAAGCGAGCAGTACTTC. Combining the CDR3 with reference TRBV19 and TRBJ2-7 gives the whole variable domain DGGITQSPKYLFRKEGQNVTLSCEQNLNHDAMYWYRQDPGQGLRLIYYSQIVNDFQKGDIAEGYSVSREKKESFPLTVTSAQKNPTAFYLCASSLGLAGSEQYFGPGTRLTVT.

The chain has TRBV19 and TRBJ2-7, with 12 bases identical to TRBD1. The germline CDR1 and CDR2 sequences are LNHDA and SQIVND (reference sequence). Trimming took 6 bases from V and 7 from J; bases not matched to a gene: 7. The CDR3 is 14 amino acids. This chain's CDR3 is CASSAGTGGREQYF. CDR3 nucleotide sequence: TGTGCCAGTAGCGCCGGGACAGGGGGCCGTGAGCAGTACTTC.

CDR3 protein: CASSPPGTGTEKLFF. For the CDR3, the DNA is TGTGCCAGCAGCCCACCCGGGACAGGTACCGAAAAACTGTTTTTT. The chain carries TRBV7-9 and TRBJ1-4; TRBD1 agrees at 8 bases. J lost 8 bases, V lost 5 bases, and 10 bases had no gene match. The germline gives CDR1 SEHNR, CDR2 FQNEAQ (reference sequence). The CDR3 totals 15 residues.

The CDR3, as DNA: TGCGCCAGCAGCCCCAGGAGGGGAAAACTGTTTTTT. Encoded protein: CASSPRRGKLFF. The J gene is TRBJ1-4, the V gene TRBV4-3, with D maybe TRBD1 (5 bases). Germline CDR1 is LGHNA and CDR2 is YSLEER. This CDR3 is built from 12 residues. Trimming took off 4 bases at V and 10 bases at J, with 10 bases between the two ends.

J is TRBJ2-1 and V is TRBV6-1; 7 bases are shared with TRBD2. Trimming at V came to 4 bases and at J to 1 base, leaving 10 bases not matched to a gene. CDR3 length equals 17 residues. Germline loops: CDR1 MNHNS, CDR2 SASEGT. Here the CDR3 reads CASSVQSLAVSYNEQFF. DNA for the CDR3: TGTGCCAGCAGTGTCCAATCGCTAGCGGTATCCTACAATGAGCAGTTCTTC.

This clone showed up just once. The chain is built from TRBV5-1 and TRBJ1-1; 10 nucleotides line up with TRBD1. Trimming took 4 bases from V and 5 from J; bases not matched to a gene: 5. The CDR3 runs 14 residues. The germline CDR1 and CDR2 sequences are SGHRS and YFSETQ. The CDR3 nucleotides read TGCGCCAGCAGCCGTGGGACAGGGGAAACTGAAGCTTTCTTT. Translated, it gives CASSRGTGETEAFF.

The rearrangement uses TRBV7-3 and TRBJ2-3, with TRBD2 matching 11 bases. Germline V gene data show CDR1 as SGHTA and CDR2 as FQGTGA. CDR3 length: 16 residues. The V gene end was trimmed by 2 bases and the J gene end by 2 bases; junction bases not matched to a gene: 3. CDR3 in DNA: TGTGCCAGCAGCTTACTAGCGGGAGGCGTCACAGATACGCAGTATTTT. As protein: CASSLLAGGVTDTQYF. Full variable domain (rest looked up from reference TRBV7-3 and TRBJ2-3): GAGVSQTPSNKVTEKGKYVELRCDPISGHTALYWYRQSLGQGPEFLIYFQGTGAADDSGLPNDRFFAVRPEGSVSTLKIQRTERGDSAVYLCASSLLAGGVTDTQYFGPGTRLTVL.

The chain couples TRBV1 to TRBJ2-1; TRBD1 is taken as the D call from the table, unchecked against the DNA. TRBV1 is a pseudogene. The CDR3 consists of 16 residues. CDR3 amino acids: CTSSQVWDRGYNEQFF. The DNA of the CDR3 is TGCACCAGCAGCCAAGTATGGGACAGGGGCTACAATGAGCAGTTCTTC.

The chain uses TRBV7-9 and TRBJ1-2; perhaps TRBD1 as D (6 bases). The CDR3 extends over 16 amino acids. V was cut by 1 base and J by 2 bases, with 14 bases left in between. Per germline, CDR1 SEHNR and CDR2 FQNEAQ (reference sequence). CDR3 coding DNA: TGTGCCAGCAGCTTAGAGAAGACAGGTCAGAACTATGGCTACACCTTC. Translated: CASSLEKTGQNYGYTF.

V and J are TRBV28 and TRBJ2-1; 9 bases align to TRBD1. The germline V gene has CDR1 MDHEN and CDR2 SYDVKM. This CDR3 spans 19 amino acids. The ends lost 1 base at V and 5 bases at J; junction bases unmatched: 15. This CDR3 reads CASSLLAGYRDREDNEQFF. The CDR3 DNA reads TGTGCCAGCAGTTTATTGGCTGGCTACCGGGACAGGGAAGACAATGAGCAGTTCTTC.